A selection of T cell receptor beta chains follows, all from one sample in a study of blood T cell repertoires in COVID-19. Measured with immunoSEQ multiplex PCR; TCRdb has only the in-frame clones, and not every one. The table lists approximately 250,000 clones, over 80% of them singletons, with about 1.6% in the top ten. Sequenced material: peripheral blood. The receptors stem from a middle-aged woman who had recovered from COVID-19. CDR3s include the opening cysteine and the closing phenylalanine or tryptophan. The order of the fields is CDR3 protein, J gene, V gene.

cdr3_aa: CASSFTGRGAQYF
j_call: TRBJ2-3
v_call: TRBV27

cdr3_aa: CASRVSTDTQYF
j_call: TRBJ2-3
v_call: TRBV2

cdr3_aa: CAWSVARTSGGEGTQYF
j_call: TRBJ2-3
v_call: TRBV30

cdr3_aa: CASTEDEDQPQHF
j_call: TRBJ1-5
v_call: TRBV12-3/TRBV12-4

cdr3_aa: CAISAAGQGLGNQPQHF
j_call: TRBJ1-5
v_call: TRBV10-3

cdr3_aa: CASTPKLAYGYDEQYF
j_call: TRBJ2-7
v_call: TRBV2

cdr3_aa: CASTGTSAHSSYEQYF
j_call: TRBJ2-7
v_call: TRBV2

cdr3_aa: CAWSASRNTIYF
j_call: TRBJ1-3
v_call: TRBV30

cdr3_aa: CASSPGTGSGYTF
j_call: TRBJ1-2
v_call: TRBV10-2

cdr3_aa: CASSYGGGEETQYF
j_call: TRBJ2-5
v_call: TRBV7-9

cdr3_aa: CASSLDSLTYEQYF
j_call: TRBJ2-7
v_call: TRBV28

cdr3_aa: CASSLAGTGQEQFF
j_call: TRBJ2-1
v_call: TRBV5-5

cdr3_aa: CASSLRPQGTAFF
j_call: TRBJ1-1
v_call: TRBV11-3

cdr3_aa: CASTQRGRGTEAFF
j_call: TRBJ1-1
v_call: TRBV28

cdr3_aa: CASSLAMAGTISNQPQHF
j_call: TRBJ1-5
v_call: TRBV7-6

cdr3_aa: CASSLNPASSLTDTQYF
j_call: TRBJ2-3
v_call: TRBV3-1/TRBV3-2

cdr3_aa: CASRTGLNTEAFF
j_call: TRBJ1-1
v_call: TRBV5-1

cdr3_aa: CASSIGTGGRATNEKLFF
j_call: TRBJ1-4
v_call: TRBV5-5

cdr3_aa: CASSEVGGQDTDTQYF
j_call: TRBJ2-3
v_call: TRBV2

cdr3_aa: CASTTALNTEAFF
j_call: TRBJ1-1
v_call: TRBV2

cdr3_aa: CASSLVSMAPARETQYF
j_call: TRBJ2-5
v_call: TRBV5-6

cdr3_aa: CAWSVEAGLTDTQYF
j_call: TRBJ2-3
v_call: TRBV30

cdr3_aa: CASSPGQGYNEQFF
j_call: TRBJ2-1
v_call: TRBV2

cdr3_aa: CASSEDLVDQPQHF
j_call: TRBJ1-5
v_call: TRBV2

cdr3_aa: CASSPRLGLGGYTF
j_call: TRBJ1-2
v_call: TRBV11-3

cdr3_aa: CASSLGGSNQPQHF
j_call: TRBJ1-5
v_call: TRBV5-5

cdr3_aa: CASSLGQGAIYEQYF
j_call: TRBJ2-7
v_call: TRBV2

cdr3_aa: CASSTSSSYEQYF
j_call: TRBJ2-7
v_call: TRBV12-3/TRBV12-4

cdr3_aa: CASSLLTGGRYEQYF
j_call: TRBJ2-7
v_call: TRBV5-4

cdr3_aa: CASSRDSLGGNTIYF
j_call: TRBJ1-3
v_call: TRBV6-6

cdr3_aa: CASSSQAGVGNTIYF
j_call: TRBJ1-3
v_call: TRBV27

cdr3_aa: CASSDPHGQGWFF
j_call: TRBJ2-1
v_call: TRBV2

cdr3_aa: CASSGPSRTEAFF
j_call: TRBJ1-1
v_call: TRBV9

cdr3_aa: CASSSGADGYTF
j_call: TRBJ1-2
v_call: TRBV11-1

cdr3_aa: CASKGAFLNTEAFF
j_call: TRBJ1-1
v_call: TRBV2

cdr3_aa: CASSPAGLGGYNEQFF
j_call: TRBJ2-1
v_call: TRBV5-1

cdr3_aa: CASSHPRGLGTDTQYF
j_call: TRBJ2-3
v_call: TRBV27

cdr3_aa: CASSSSQGPNTEAFF
j_call: TRBJ1-1
v_call: TRBV7-6

cdr3_aa: CASSQTNSPLHF
j_call: TRBJ1-6
v_call: TRBV28

cdr3_aa: CASSFHISGANEQFF
j_call: TRBJ2-1
v_call: TRBV6-1

cdr3_aa: CATSATTSGTTYEQYF
j_call: TRBJ2-7
v_call: TRBV24-1

cdr3_aa: CASSGGSISSYNSPLHF
j_call: TRBJ1-6
v_call: TRBV5-1

cdr3_aa: CASSGRQGSTWGEQYF
j_call: TRBJ2-7
v_call: TRBV11-3

cdr3_aa: CASTLRGGVNYGYTF
j_call: TRBJ1-2
v_call: TRBV6-5

cdr3_aa: CASSLGQPNYGYTF
j_call: TRBJ1-2
v_call: TRBV28